The clone carrying this TCR beta chain has just a few counts. Its specificity is not known. A multiplex PCR was run with 60 Vbeta primers and 13 Jbeta primers. Clones were sequenced by immunoSEQ multiplex PCR, and TCRdb holds only the in-frame ones, with some missing. The profile covers about 180,000 clones, with 82% appearing a single time and less than 2% taken by the ten largest. The data stem from a study of cytomegalovirus exposure and HLA in healthy donors. Study conclusions and caveats: Some TCR beta chains (roughly 160 of them) were listed as cytomegalovirus-associated. In a later analysis, HLA-associated beta chains showed higher expansion and lower generation probabilities than comparable chains.

Sequencing input: PBMCs. The source is a man aged 35 to 55 in good health and CMV-seronegative.

Here the CDR3 DNA reads TGTGCCAGCAGCCCGACAGGGGTGCGCTTAGGAGGAGAAAAACTGTTTTTT. As protein: CASSPTGVRLGGEKLFF. The chain is built from TRBV7-2 and TRBJ1-4; 8 nucleotides line up with TRBD1. J lost 8 bases, V lost 5 bases, and 16 bases had no gene match. The CDR3 sequence is 17 residues long. Germline V gene lookup returns CDR1 SGHTA and CDR2 FQGNSA.